This is a list of T cell receptor beta chains from one sample in a study of blood T cell repertoires in COVID-19. TCRdb's table, derived via immunoSEQ multiplex PCR, lists solely in-frame clones and lacks some. The top ten clones hold 25% to 30% of a sample with more than 100,000 clones, approximately 87% of them seen once. Input material: peripheral blood. The origin of the receptors is a woman in her 70s with acute or convalescent COVID-19. CDR3s include the opening cysteine and the closing phenylalanine or tryptophan. The D gene is left open where the match is weak. The size entry is marked missing in some rows and otherwise reads once, few, many or a size class.

NA TRBJ1-3 TRBV11-2 NA 19 TGTGCCAGCAGCCAAAACAGGGATCGAGAGATTAGGACTGGAAACACCATATATTTT CASSQNRDREIRTGNTIYF
NA TRBJ1-4 TRBV15 NA 16 TGTGCCACCAGCAGAGATCGTAAGGCCGGGTGGGAAAAACTGTTTTTT CATSRDRKAGWEKLFF
NA TRBJ1-5 TRBV4-1 TRBD1 19 TGCGCCAGCAGCCAAGAAGGGACAGGTCCAGCTTATAGCAATCAGCCCCAGCATTTT CASSQEGTGPAYSNQPQHF
NA TRBJ1-4 TRBV19 TRBD1 15 TGTGCCAGTAGTCTCACGGGACAGGGGGCTGAAAAACTGTTTTTT CASSLTGQGAEKLFF
NA TRBJ2-3 TRBV5-1 NA 13 TGCGCCAGCAGCCGACTTGAGGAGGATACGCAGTATTTT CASSRLEEDTQYF
NA TRBJ2-7 TRBV5-1 NA 14 TGCGCCAGCAGCTTGCTGCTTAGCTCCTACGAGCAGTACTTC CASSLLLSSYEQYF
NA TRBJ1-5 TRBV27 TRBD1 15 TGTGCCAGCAGTACCCAGGGGGGTAGCAATCAGCCCCAGCATTTT CASSTQGGSNQPQHF
few TRBJ1-2 TRBV18 TRBD1 15 TGTGCCAGCTCACCCCGGACAGGGGGTGACTATGGCTACACCTTC CASSPRTGGDYGYTF
NA TRBJ1-1 TRBV5-1 TRBD1 15 TGCGCCAGCGGGGCGGACAGGGGGATTAACACTGAAGCTTTCTTT CASGADRGINTEAFF
NA TRBJ2-7 TRBV30 TRBD2 15 TGTGCCTGGAGTGTCTATAAGCGGGGGGCCCACGAGCAGTACTTC CAWSVYKRGAHEQYF
NA TRBJ1-6 TRBV11-1 TRBD1 16 TGTGCCAGCAGCTATGGACAGGGGGGTTCTAATTCACCCCTCCACTTT CASSYGQGGSNSPLHF
NA TRBJ2-1 TRBV4-1 TRBD1 18 TGCGCCAGCAGCCAAGTTGGGTTGTCAGGGGGAACCTACAATGAGCAGTTCTTC CASSQVGLSGGTYNEQFF
once TRBJ1-1 TRBV7-2 NA 16 TGTGCCAGCAGCCCCAGTAAGAACAGGGCGGGCACTGAAGCTTTCTTT CASSPSKNRAGTEAFF
once TRBJ1-1 TRBV7-3 NA 12 TGTGCCAGCAGCTCGGACAGCACTGAAGCTTTCTTT CASSSDSTEAFF
NA TRBJ2-3 TRBV6-1 TRBD1 17 TGTGCCAGCAGTGAAGTAGGACGCGGACAGGGCACAGATACGCAGTATTTT CASSEVGRGQGTDTQYF
NA TRBJ2-3 TRBV10-3 TRBD2 16 TGTGCCATCAGTGAGTCGACGGGGGGAGGTACAGATACGCAGTATTTT CAISESTGGGTDTQYF
NA TRBJ2-2 TRBV30 NA 14 TGTGGTTGGGGGTCTACCTTGAACACCGGGGAGCTGTTTTTT CGWGSTLNTGELFF
NA TRBJ1-5 TRBV28 NA 12 TGTGCCAGCGCATCAGGAGGTCAGCCCCAGCATTTT CASASGGQPQHF
NA TRBJ2-3 TRBV12-3/TRBV12-4 NA 12 TGTGCCAGCACCCGCGGTGGGGATACGCAGTATTTT CASTRGGDTQYF
NA TRBJ2-3 TRBV24-1 TRBD1 15 TGTGCCACCAGTGATTGGACAGGGGGCACAGATACGCAGTATTTT CATSDWTGGTDTQYF
NA TRBJ1-2 TRBV5-1 NA 18 TGCGCCAGCAGCTTACTGCCCAATCCGGTCACCGCTAACTATGGCTACACCTTC CASSLLPNPVTANYGYTF
NA TRBJ2-5 TRBV28 NA 14 TGTGCCAGCAGTAGGCGGAGACCGCAAGAGACCCAGTACTTC CASSRRRPQETQYF
NA TRBJ2-5 TRBV27 TRBD2 16 TGTGCCAGCAACCTTAGCGGGGGGGCCCCAGGAGAGACCCAGTACTTC CASNLSGGAPGETQYF